This TCR beta chain comes out of a study of blood T cell repertoires in COVID-19. Clones were read by immunoSEQ multiplex PCR, and TCRdb kept only the in-frame ones, dropping some. The sample consists of roughly 76,000 clones, 80% to 90% of them appearing once. The CDR3 extends over 13 amino acids. The germline V gene encodes CDR1 SQVTM and CDR2 ANQGSEA. The ends were cut back, 7 bases at V and 6 bases at J, with 18 bases in the middle. Sequenced material: PBMCs or T cells enriched from blood (not recorded which). The chain links TRBV29-1 to TRBJ1-2; D is unresolved. The sequence was collected from a woman aged 50 to 60 with acute COVID-19. Here the CDR3 DNA reads TGCAGCGCCCCAGAGGCGACTAAGGATGGCTACACCTTC. It yields the protein CSAPEATKDGYTF.